The 8 T cell receptor beta chains given below trace back to one sample, sequenced in a study of CD8+ T cells in alopecia areata. The treatment is: oral pan-JAK inhibitor, 5-10 mg twice daily. As the sequencing template, cDNA was produced by extracting RNA and reverse transcribing it. Clones were read by immunoSEQ multiplex PCR, and TCRdb kept only the in-frame ones, dropping some. This sample yields roughly 200,000 clones, of which approximately 53% are seen a single time; 11% belongs to the top ten. The input for sequencing was CD8+ T cells sorted from blood, taken at week 24, from a patient treated with tofacitinib. The receptor source for this set is a human donor with alopecia areata.

The chain has TRBV11-1 and TRBJ2-3; 9 bases match TRBD1. This CDR3 spans 15 amino acids. Germline CDR1 and CDR2: SGHAT and FQDESV (reference sequence). J gave up 6 bases and V 7 bases, and 11 bases lay outside the gene matches. The CDR3 is CASTFRDRDTDTQYF. DNA for the CDR3: TGTGCCAGCACCTTCCGGGACAGGGACACCGATACGCAGTATTTT.

This sequence joins TRBV4-3 and TRBJ2-2, with 8 bases matching TRBD2. The CDR3 sequence is 16 residues long. Germline V lookup: CDR1 LGHNA, CDR2 YSLEER. Trimming took 1 base from V and 3 from J; bases not matched to a gene: 4. The chain's CDR3 is CASSQGYGRDTGELFF. CDR3 nucleotide sequence: TGCGCCAGCAGCCAAGGATACGGGAGGGACACCGGGGAGCTGTTTTTT.

V gene TRBV7-9 combines with J gene TRBJ2-3, with D unclear. Germline CDR1 SEHNR, CDR2 FQNEAQ (reference sequence). Trimming removed 5 bases at V and 2 bases at J, with 11 bases between. This CDR3 is 14 amino acids long. The CDR3 DNA follows: TGTGCCAGCAGCCCCCCCCAGCCCACAGATACGCAGTATTTT. Translating it yields CASSPPQPTDTQYF.

This clone was observed a few times. The chain carries TRBV7-9 and TRBJ1-5; 9 bases are shared with TRBD1. The V segment lost 1 base and the J segment 5 bases; nucleotides outside the gene matches: 0. The CDR3 sequence is 14 residues long. The V gene's germline CDR1 is SEHNR and CDR2 FQNEAQ (reference sequence). CDR3 sequence reads: CASSLGTGDQPQHF. The CDR3 region has the DNA TGTGCCAGCAGCTTAGGGACAGGGGATCAGCCCCAGCATTTT.

In the case of this clone: This likely stems from a read error, as it lies one base from a far larger clone. V usage is TRBV5-6 and J usage is TRBJ2-6; D perhaps matches TRBD2 (5 bases). Germline V gives CDR1 SGHDT, CDR2 YYEEEE. Trimming took 4 bases from V and 0 from J, leaving 11 bases between them. There are 16 residues in the CDR3. CDR3 bases: TGTGCCAGCAGCCAAGATGGGAGCTCTGGGGCCAACGTCCTGACTTTC. It specifies CASSQDGSSGANVLTF.

CDR3 loop: CSVEWEGTDTYEQYF. The CDR3 DNA reads as TGCAGCGTTGAGTGGGAGGGGACGGATACCTACGAGCAGTACTTC. V and J are TRBV29-1 and TRBJ2-7; 7 nucleotides match TRBD2. The V gene end was trimmed by 3 bases and the J gene end by 2 bases; junction bases not matched to a gene: 10. The CDR3 runs 15 residues. Germline lookup yields CDR1 SQVTM and CDR2 ANQGSEA.

This clone was counted between two and nine times. The chain has TRBV2 and TRBJ2-7, with a possible D match to TRBD2 (5 bases). There are 19 residues in the CDR3. Trimming shortened V by 3 bases and J by 4 bases, and 28 bases separated the two germline ends. Germline CDR1 and CDR2: SNHLY and FYNNEI. This CDR3 is CASSDWPPNRDQEWYEQYF. CDR3 coding DNA: TGTGCCAGCAGTGACTGGCCTCCTAACCGGGATCAGGAATGGTACGAGCAGTACTTC.

About this clone: Other DNA sequences within the sample encode an identical CDR3. V is TRBV19 and J is TRBJ1-1; 8 bases are a match to TRBD1. The germline gives CDR1 LNHDA, CDR2 SQIVND (reference sequence). The CDR3 has 13 residues. With 6 bases clipped from V and 4 bases from J, the junction kept 4 bases outside the gene matches. CDR3 in DNA: TGTGCCAGTAGCGGACAGGGCGGCACTGAAGCTTTCTTT. Protein: CASSGQGGTEAFF. Supplemented by reference TRBV19 and TRBJ1-1, the full variable domain reads DGGITQSPKYLFRKEGQNVTLSCEQNLNHDAMYWYRQDPGQGLRLIYYSQIVNDFQKGDIAEGYSVSREKKESFPLTVTSAQKNPTAFYLCASSGQGGTEAFFGQGTRLTVV.